Reported below is one T cell receptor beta chain. No antigen is known for it. Since all of the isolated RNA was reverse transcribed, expressed TCRB transcripts were what got sequenced. TCRdb's copy holds only in-frame clones and misses some; the assay was immunoSEQ multiplex PCR. The sample yields about 700,000 clones, 13% seen once. These data are taken from a study of beta chain features in type 1 diabetes. Trimming stripped 4 bases from V and 4 bases from J, with 11 bases between. Looked up from germline, CDR1 is LGHNA and CDR2 is YNFKEQ. The CDR3 has 14 amino acids. Researchers reported sorting CD4+ naive, central memory, regulatory and stem cell-like memory cells via CD45RO/CCR7/CD25/CD127/CD95/CD27. Study-wide results and caveats: Relative to healthy donors, patients appeared to have naive, central memory and Treg TCRB repertoires that were more similar. Type 1 diabetes patients had VDJ junctions that carried fewer insertions and more deletions. In cDNA sequencing, cells with high TCR expression could be over-represented. Type 1 diabetes patients showed a moderate but significant shortening of TCRB CDR3s in all four CD4+ subsets.

The chain links TRBV4-2 to TRBJ1-5; D uncertain. The sequenced material came from naive CD4+ T cells from blood. The clonotype comes from a man aged 18 to 35 with type 1 diabetes. This CDR3 is CASSLNRGNQPQHF. In DNA, the CDR3 is TGTGCCAGCAGCCTAAATCGGGGAAATCAGCCCCAGCATTTT.